The 25 T cell receptor beta chains listed next were all sequenced from one sample in a study of Ad26.COV2.S vaccination and SARS-CoV-2 variants. Regarding treatment: roughly 20 received Ad26.COV2.S at low or high dose, single or two shots; 5 received placebo; per-sample allocation not given. Sampling was performed 63 days after the first vaccine or placebo injection. Some clones are missing from TCRdb's copy, which holds only in-frame ones; the method was immunoSEQ multiplex PCR. This sample has more than 400,000 clones, with about nine tenths found just once. The sequenced sample was peripheral blood, obtained in a trial of Ad26.COV2.S vaccine versus placebo. The receptors were gathered from a person aged 18-65 years who received the Ad26.COV2.S COVID-19 vaccine or a placebo.

The chain recombines TRBV9 with TRBJ2-1; 14 nucleotides line up with TRBD2. After removal of 0 bases from V and 5 bases from J, the junction contained 10 bases not matched to a gene. The CDR3 has 19 residues. The V gene's germline CDR1 is SGDLS and CDR2 YYNGEE. The CDR3: CASSVDSGTSGRGDNEQFF. The CDR3, as DNA: TGTGCCAGCAGCGTAGACTCCGGGACTAGCGGGAGAGGGGACAATGAGCAGTTCTTC. The variable domain in full, completed from reference TRBV9 and TRBJ2-1, reads DSGVTQTPKHLITATGQRVTLRCSPRSGDLSVYWYQQSLDQGLQFLIQYYNGEERAKGNILERFSAQQFPDLHSELNLSSLELGDSALYFCASSVDSGTSGRGDNEQFFGPGTRLTVL.

V usage is TRBV27 and J usage is TRBJ2-3; 9 nucleotides align to TRBD2. The CDR3 totals 18 residues. Germline CDR1 and CDR2: MNHEY and SMNVEV (reference sequence). Trimming at V came to 6 bases and at J to 0 bases, leaving 13 bases not matched to a gene. The CDR3 DNA follows: TGTGCCAGCAGCCTGGCCCCTAATAGCGGGAGTAGCACAGATACGCAGTATTTT. Translation gives CASSLAPNSGSSTDTQYF.

The chain is built from TRBV5-6 and TRBJ2-1, with TRBD1 matching 9 bases. Germline assignment: CDR1 SGHDT and CDR2 YYEEEE. V trimming: 5 bases; J trimming: 4 bases; junction bases outside the gene matches: 7. The CDR3 runs to 15 residues. The CDR3 loop reads CASSTGQGQYNEQFF. The DNA of the CDR3 is TGTGCCAGCAGTACAGGACAGGGGCAGTACAATGAGCAGTTCTTC.

The rearrangement joins TRBV5-1 to TRBJ2-3; TRBD2 aligns across 13 bases. Germline V gene sequence: CDR1 SGHRS, CDR2 YFSETQ. CDR3 length equals 23 residues. The V and J ends lost 3 bases and 4 bases, in that order; junction bases with no gene match: 26. The CDR3 sequence is CASSSEPRLAGGVRELRSDTQYF. CDR3 nucleotide sequence: TGCGCCAGCAGCTCAGAACCTAGACTAGCGGGAGGAGTACGCGAACTTCGATCAGATACGCAGTATTTT.

This rearrangement joins TRBV3-1 (or the pseudogene TRBV3-2) to TRBJ2-5, with D possibly matching TRBD1 (5 bases). Germline assignment: CDR1 LGHDT and CDR2 YNNKEL (reference sequence). The CDR3 sequence is 14 residues long. V was clipped by 4 bases and J by 5 bases, with 14 bases between them. In nucleotides, the CDR3 is TGTGCCAGCAGCCCGACACAGGATGCGGAGACCCAGTACTTC. Its protein product is CASSPTQDAETQYF.

The chain couples TRBV7-9 to TRBJ1-5; D unclear. V was pared by 5 bases and J by 5 bases, with 7 bases between. The germline CDR1 and CDR2 sequences are SEHNR and FQNEAQ (reference sequence). This CDR3 comprises 12 residues. The CDR3 region is CASSGLYQPQHF. In nucleotides, the CDR3 is TGTGCCAGCAGCGGACTCTATCAGCCCCAGCATTTT.

CDR3 protein: CASRRPGQRRQDNSPLHF. CDR3 bases: TGTGCCAGTAGGCGCCCGGGACAGAGAAGGCAGGATAATTCACCCCTCCACTTT. The rearrangement joins TRBV19 to TRBJ1-6, with 7 bases fitting TRBD1. CDR1 and CDR2 (germline): LNHDA, SQIVND (reference sequence). Trimming cost V 6 bases and J 5 bases; bases outside gene matches: 16. This CDR3 comprises 18 residues.

This chain uses TRBV2 with TRBJ2-6; no clear D. The germline gives CDR1 SNHLY, CDR2 FYNNEI. Trimming cost V 6 bases and J 0 bases, with 9 bases left between them. The CDR3 is 15 residues long. DNA of the CDR3: TGTGCCAGCAGGGGCGGATACTCTGGGGCCAACGTCCTGACTTTC. It translates to CASRGGYSGANVLTF.

The gene calls are TRBV7-8 and TRBJ2-2; perhaps TRBD1 as D (6 bases). The CDR3 is 17 amino acids. The germline V gene has CDR1 SGHVS and CDR2 FQNEAQ. Trimming shortened V by 1 base and J by 5 bases, and 17 bases separated the two germline ends. The CDR3, as DNA: TGTGCCAGCAGCTTAGTGGCTGGGGGCGCATATACCGGGGAGCTGTTTTTT. This gives the protein CASSLVAGGAYTGELFF.

The rearrangement uses TRBV19 and TRBJ1-4; D gene unclear. The CDR3 contains 15 residues. CDR1 is LNHDA, CDR2 SQIVND, per germline (reference sequence). V lost 5 bases and J lost 8, with 18 bases in between. CDR3 protein: CASSPERTLWEKLFF. The DNA for the CDR3 is TGTGCCAGTAGTCCCGAAAGGACCCTTTGGGAAAAACTGTTTTTT. Drawing the rest from reference TRBV19 and TRBJ1-4, the complete variable domain is DGGITQSPKYLFRKEGQNVTLSCEQNLNHDAMYWYRQDPGQGLRLIYYSQIVNDFQKGDIAEGYSVSREKKESFPLTVTSAQKNPTAFYLCASSPERTLWEKLFFGSGTQLSVL.

This clone occurred once. The chain is built from TRBV7-3 and TRBJ2-3; the D gene is possibly TRBD2 (6 bases). The germline CDR1 and CDR2 sequences are SGHTA and FQGTGA. Trimming took off 6 bases at V and 0 bases at J, with 10 bases between the two ends. This CDR3 has 14 residues. CDR3: CASRRGGSTDTQYF. The CDR3 DNA follows: TGTGCCAGCAGACGGGGAGGAAGCACAGATACGCAGTATTTT.

V usage is TRBV7-6 and J usage is TRBJ2-7; TRBD1 agrees at 9 bases. The V and J ends lost 3 bases and 3 bases, in that order; junction bases with no gene match: 3. Germline CDR1 reads SGHVS; CDR2 reads FNYEAQ. This CDR3 has 14 amino acids. CDR3 loop: CASSFWDRDYEQYF. CDR3 coding DNA: TGTGCCAGCAGCTTTTGGGACAGGGACTACGAGCAGTACTTC.

This chain uses TRBV7-8 with TRBJ2-1; 7 bases align to TRBD1. Germline loops: CDR1 SGHVS, CDR2 FQNEAQ. The CDR3 consists of 15 residues. V shed 5 bases, J shed 9 bases, and the junction held 13 bases outside the gene matches. CDR3: CASSAQGVVVTEQFF. The CDR3 coding sequence is TGTGCCAGCAGCGCGCAGGGGGTTGTGGTAACTGAGCAGTTCTTC.

As to this clone: Different DNA sequences within this sample yield the same CDR3. The chain couples TRBV28 to TRBJ2-2; D uncertain. Germline assignment: CDR1 MDHEN and CDR2 SYDVKM. The CDR3 loop spans 12 amino acids. The ends were cut back, 9 bases at V and 5 bases at J, with 10 bases in the middle. This CDR3 reads CASTLLTGELFF. CDR3 bases: TGTGCCAGTACCCTATTAACCGGGGAGCTGTTTTTT.

This chain joins TRBV5-6 and TRBJ2-3; TRBD1 is a possible D gene (5 bases). CDR1 SGHDT and CDR2 YYEEEE come from the germline V gene. This CDR3 contains 16 residues. Trimming took off 9 bases at V and 2 bases at J, with 22 bases between the two ends. The CDR3 DNA reads TGTGCCACCTCAGAGACTCTTGGGGCGGCCACAGATACGCAGTATTTT. Amino acid sequence: CATSETLGAATDTQYF.

V and J are TRBV18 and TRBJ2-1; possibly TRBD2 for D (6 bases). V was clipped by 0 bases and J by 0 bases, with 12 bases between them. The length of the CDR3 is 17 residues. From germline, CDR1 is KGHSH and CDR2 LQKENI. The CDR3 protein is CASSPPNGRSSYNEQFF. CDR3 sequence (DNA): TGTGCCAGCTCACCACCGAATGGGAGGAGCTCCTACAATGAGCAGTTCTTC.

In its sample, this clone was seen once. V gene TRBV18 combines with J gene TRBJ2-7; TRBD1 matches 11 bases. This CDR3 is 14 amino acids long. The junction had 1 base not matched to a gene; V was cut back by 4 bases and J by 2 bases. Germline loops: CDR1 KGHSH, CDR2 LQKENI. The DNA for the CDR3 is TGTGCCAGCTCACAGGGACAGGGGGCCTACGAGCAGTACTTC. Translation: CASSQGQGAYEQYF. Combining the CDR3 with reference TRBV18 and TRBJ2-7 gives the whole variable domain NAGVMQNPRHLVRRRGQEARLRCSPMKGHSHVYWYRQLPEEGLKFMVYLQKENIIDESGMPKERFSAEFPKEGPSILRIQQVVRGDSAAYFCASSQGQGAYEQYFGPGTRLTVT.

The chain employs TRBV27 and TRBJ2-7; D is possibly TRBD2 (5 bases). The CDR3 is 15 amino acids. V lost 3 bases, J lost 3 bases, and 15 bases lay in between. Germline loops: CDR1 MNHEY, CDR2 SMNVEV (reference sequence). The chain's CDR3 is CASSFGSALNYEQYF. CDR3 nucleotide sequence: TGTGCCAGCAGTTTCGGTAGCGCCCTAAACTACGAGCAGTACTTC.

The chain joins TRBV20-1 to TRBJ1-1, with 7 nucleotides matching TRBD1. Germline-derived CDR1 and CDR2 are DFQATT and SNEGSKA (reference sequence). This CDR3 region has 12 residues. J was trimmed by 5 bases and V by 3 bases; bases with no gene match: 3. The chain's CDR3 is CSASDRATEAFF. The CDR3 bases are TGCAGTGCTAGTGACAGGGCAACTGAAGCTTTCTTT.

This chain links TRBV5-6 with TRBJ2-7, with 8 bases fitting TRBD1. Germline V gene sequence: CDR1 SGHDT, CDR2 YYEEEE. V dropped 3 bases and J dropped 1; count of bases not matched to a gene: 15. The CDR3 length is 18 residues. The CDR3 bases are TGTGCCAGCAGCTCGGGACAGGATCGCGGTTATAGGTCCTACGAGCAGTACTTC. As protein: CASSSGQDRGYRSYEQYF.

A remark on this clone: Other DNA sequences in this specimen translate into the identical CDR3. J is TRBJ1-1 and V is TRBV7-3; tentatively, D is TRBD1 (5 bases). This CDR3 has 13 residues. The germline CDR1 and CDR2 sequences are SGHTA and FQGTGA. Deletions cut 1 base from V and 4 bases from J, with 7 bases between. The CDR3 here is CASSLSGGTEAFF. The CDR3 nucleotides read TGTGCCAGCAGCTTAAGCGGGGGCACTGAAGCTTTCTTT.

The gene calls are TRBV19 and TRBJ2-2; 9 positions match TRBD1. This CDR3 region has 14 residues. Unmatched junction bases numbered 7, after V lost 7 bases and J lost 7 bases. The germline CDR1 and CDR2 sequences are LNHDA and SQIVND (reference sequence). The CDR3 nucleotides read TGTGCCAGTAATCGGGACAGGGTCGGCGGGGAGCTGTTTTTT. Protein: CASNRDRVGGELFF.

J is TRBJ2-3 and V is TRBV20-1; D remains unclear. V lost 2 bases to trimming and J lost 8 bases, with 8 bases between them. The CDR3 length is 11 residues. CDR1 is DFQATT and CDR2 is SNEGSKA in the germline V gene (reference sequence). This CDR3 reads CSARLVVTQYF. DNA of the CDR3: TGCAGTGCTAGACTAGTCGTTACGCAGTATTTT.

This clone has just a few counts. V is TRBV28 and J is TRBJ1-3, with D unclear. The germline gives CDR1 MDHEN, CDR2 SYDVKM. There are 15 residues in the CDR3. Trimming left V 5 bases short and J 0 bases short, with 11 bases between. CDR3 sequence: CASSARGSSGNTIYF. CDR3 DNA sequence: TGTGCCAGCAGTGCGCGGGGAAGCTCTGGAAACACCATATATTTT.

The rearrangement joins TRBV28 to TRBJ1-1; tentative D call: TRBD1 (5 bases). This CDR3 spans 11 amino acids. CDR1 and CDR2 from the germline V gene are MDHEN and SYDVKM. V was clipped by 3 bases and J by 7 bases, with 6 bases between them. This CDR3 reads CASSLRGEAFF. The CDR3 nucleotides read TGTGCCAGCAGTTTGAGGGGTGAAGCTTTCTTT.